Below, one TCR beta chain is given with its context. The target of this receptor is not known. No qualities accompany the bases; no much larger clone lies one base away. In total, around 600 healthy bone marrow donors made up the cohort. All cohort members were sampled while nominally healthy, although unrecorded immune exposures were likely present. The donor was CMV seropositive and was included in the group of approximately 300 seropositive cohort members. Every donor gave a peripheral blood sample, and the peripheral blood mononuclear cells from that sample were used for TCR beta sequencing. Genomic DNA was extracted from the blood cell samples with the Qiagen DNeasy Blood Extraction Kit. This entry is derived from a study of cytomegalovirus exposure and HLA in healthy donors (dated by TCRdb to 2015 to 2018). As for the study more broadly: An earlier analysis of roughly 610 of the donors reported 276 Gb of sequence data and some 110 million unique TCR beta sequences obtained from roughly 180 million T cells. An early release covering roughly 640 HLA-typed donors comprised about 320 gigabases of sequencing data and roughly 85 million unique TCR sequences. Of the roughly 420 genotyped donors, 81% were placed in the genetic ancestry cluster associated with self-reported Caucasian donors. The study aimed to test whether cataloging public T cell receptors could reveal signatures of past pathogen exposure. The study profiled the T cell repertoires of about 640 subjects by immunosequencing and related them to cytomegalovirus serostatus. Besides the first cohort of 550 to 750 subjects, a separate validation cohort made up of roughly 120 different subjects was used. To predict cytomegalovirus infection status, the study brought together high-throughput TCR immunosequencing, statistical association of individual TCRs with disease status, and machine learning. In a later analysis, previously published TCR beta repertoires from about 670 donors were re-analyzed and high-resolution HLA genotyping was added so that TCR occurrence patterns could be studied. The later analysis used no new phenotypic data to find candidate immune exposures, relying instead on TCR beta sequences and their occurrence across donors. To decide whether each TCR beta V gene segment behaved as functional or pseudogenic, an earlier analysis of some 580 of the donors relied on high-throughput TCR beta sequencing. Donor age, sex, ethnicity and CMV serostatus were collected together with the repertoire data. A later genetic analysis used genome-wide SNP genotypes for about 55% of the 666 donors, treating that subset as a discovery cohort. Every discovery cohort repertoire had been produced on one sequencing platform. HLA typing included class I and class II loci at four-digit resolution. The number of donors typed differed by locus, with roughly 620-630 for A, B, C, DRB1 and DQB1, 522 for DQA1, 600 to 610 for DPA1, and approximately 470 for DPB1. Roughly five DR-DQ haplotypes were handled as single units for association and clustering because linkage in the cohort was strong. Among some 410 genotyped donors of the cohort, an average of around 250,000 unique TCR beta nucleotide sequences was sequenced per donor, of which roughly 18% were non-productive. Study-wide conclusions, independent of this receptor: The sequencing pipeline was judged likely to have produced a cluster of highly shared sequence variants as a technical artifact. When HLA alleles, especially DR and DQ, strongly co-occurred, attributing TCR associations to individual alleles was difficult. Most TCR sequences were observed very rarely across donors, whereas some public TCRs were present in many individuals. The authors suggested that the approach could potentially be extended to other disease states and immunological phenotypes. Immune exposure information for the cohort was limited to CMV serostatus. According to a later analysis, TCR association rates differed among HLA loci, with DRB1 alleles showing the most associated TCRs and HLA-C alleles showing the fewest. In a later analysis, most CMV-associated TCR beta chains were found to appear HLA-restricted, with HLA associations seemingly driven largely by CMV exposure. In this cohort, only TCR beta chains were sequenced, and detectable features were limited by the absence of alpha or paired-chain data. A total of roughly 160 TCR beta chains were listed by the study as associated with cytomegalovirus. In a later genetic analysis, fewer N-insertions in productive TCRs were reported among donors in an Asian-associated ancestry cluster than the roughly 640-donor mean. Because some donors lacked HLA typing at each locus, the association tests relied only on the typed subset. Sequencing depth was assumed to be roughly uniform across donors in the presence/absence analyses, though that assumption may not hold. Correlated functional status among segregating V segments might be attributable to linkage disequilibrium, but an unknown experimental factor could not be ruled out. A later analysis reported that several top co-occurrence clusters appeared linked to parvovirus B19, influenza, CMV and Epstein-Barr virus. In a later analysis, HLA-associated TCR beta chains were found to be more clonally expanded and to have lower generation probabilities than equally common non-associated chains. A further reported finding was that TCR beta sequences accurately predicted the HLA-A and HLA-B alleles for most subjects in the first cohort. A few of the identified cytomegalovirus-associated TCR beta chains were confirmed in vitro to be specific for cytomegalovirus antigens. V-gene and J-gene trimming of TCR beta chains was associated with a missense DCLRE1C variant in a later genetic analysis, and the association was replicated in an independent cohort. In both the original and validation cohorts, the classifier was reported to diagnose cytomegalovirus status with high specificity and sensitivity. In an earlier analysis of roughly 560 of the donors, most TCR beta V segments were observed in productive rearrangements about 87% or about 30% of the time, broadly matching IMGT annotations. Because counts were too low, around 18 rarely observed V segments, including chromosome 9 orphons, were left out of the earlier analysis of a few hundred of the donors. Specific HLA alleles were associated with 15,000 to 20,000 TCR beta sequences at a false discovery rate of 0.05 in a later analysis.

The receptor library was made with the immunoSEQ multiplex PCR assay. The multiplex PCR relied on a mix of 60 forward primers for TCR Vbeta segments and 13 reverse primers for TCR Jbeta segments. The CDR3 region of rearranged TCR beta genes was amplified from genomic DNA by a multiplex PCR assay. Amplified TCR beta libraries were sequenced as 87-base-pair reads on the Illumina HiSeq System. As for how the authors treated the data: In a later analysis, 70 million to 95 million unique TCR beta chains were counted across the 666 repertoires, and around 10 million of these chains were shared by at least two donors. To remove PCR and sequencing errors, raw reads were error-corrected and collapsed into unique sequences using a nearest-neighbor algorithm that merged closely related sequences. To assign V, D and J gene segments, CDR3 sequences were aligned to IMGT reference sequences. For a sequence to be retained, a match of at least six nucleotides was required to both a V gene segment and a J gene segment. A rearrangement was called productive if the CDR3 had no stop codons and remained in frame with V and J, and every other rearrangement was called non-productive. Following IMGT convention, CDR3 was defined as the stretch from the second conserved V-encoded cysteine to the conserved J-encoded phenylalanine. In an earlier analysis of around 540 of the donors, sequences lacking an unambiguous match to a single V gene segment were excluded. In an earlier analysis of some 590 of the donors, V segments were called functional above 56.7% productive rearrangements and were called segregating when the between-donor standard deviation exceeded 5%. A statistical classification framework was built to diagnose cytomegalovirus status from the catalog of TCR beta chain sequences. V and J gene assignment, in a later analysis, came from comparing TCR nucleotide sequences with IMGT/GENE-DB human TR gene sequences. The TCRdist pipeline was used in a later analysis to assign CDR3 sequences and most-parsimonious VDJ recombination scenarios. A later analysis defined each TCR beta chain by its CDR3 amino acid sequence plus V-gene family, and excluded reads lacking a unique V-gene family. A later analysis removed 450 to 600 highly shared, low-generation-probability nucleotide sequences to deal with suspected cross-contamination and a sequencing artifact. In a later analysis, a clonal expansion index was calculated for each public chain from normalized within-repertoire ranks of inferred template counts. Generation probabilities in a later analysis came from a VDJ recombination model fitted to out-of-frame rearrangements, and those results were checked against IGoR. In a later analysis, TCR-TCR, TCR-HLA and TCR-CMV co-occurrence was scored with hypergeometric tests, and a repertoire-size bias correction was applied to TCR pairs. False discovery rates were estimated in a later analysis by permuting HLA or CMV assignments 20 times. In a later analysis, co-occurring TCRs were grouped using DBSCAN, and TCRdist sequence similarity was added for clustering within HLA-allele-positive subsets. Repertoires with fewer than 30,000 or more than 120,000 public chains, plus five repertoires with anomalous nucleotide sharing, were excluded from co-occurrence clustering. TCRdb took this table from immuneACCESS and kept in-frame rearrangements with V and J called. Such tables lack part of the clones; where checked against another copy, unresolved V genes explain under half of the gap, and the rest is unexplained. The V and J calls and clone size come from that table; D and trimming were worked out from the DNA. This sample comprises under 150,000 clones, about four fifths of them detected only once. The ten largest clones represent roughly 5.6% of the sample.

The receptor was isolated from a woman aged 40 to 55 in good health and CMV-seropositive. The sequenced sample was PBMCs.

This receptor carries the CDR3 CASSSEGLAPSIQFF. In nucleotides, the sequence is TGTGCCAGCAGCTCAGAGGGACTAGCCCCCTCAATTCAGTTCTTC. The V and J genes are TRBV7-9 and TRBJ2-1; 9 central nucleotides agree with TRBD2. V is cut back by 4 bases and J by 13 bases, with 14 bases in the junction unmatched. The CDR3, cysteine through phenylalanine, is 15 amino acids long. Only the CDR3 portion is preserved as DNA: 45 bases, with reading frame beginning at the first base. From a lookup of the germline V gene (reference sequence), CDR1 and CDR2 are SEHNR and FQNEAQ.